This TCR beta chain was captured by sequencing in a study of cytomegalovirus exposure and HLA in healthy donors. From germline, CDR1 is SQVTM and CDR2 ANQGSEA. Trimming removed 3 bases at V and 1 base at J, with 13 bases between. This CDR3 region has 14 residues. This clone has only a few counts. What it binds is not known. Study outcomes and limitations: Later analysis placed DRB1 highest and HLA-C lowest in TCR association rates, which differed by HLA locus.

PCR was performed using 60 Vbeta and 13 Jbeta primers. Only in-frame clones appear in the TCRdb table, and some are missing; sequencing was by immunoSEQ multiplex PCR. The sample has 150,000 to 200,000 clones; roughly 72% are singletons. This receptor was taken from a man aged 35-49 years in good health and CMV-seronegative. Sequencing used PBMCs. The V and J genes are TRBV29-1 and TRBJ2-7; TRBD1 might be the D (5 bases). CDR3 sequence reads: CSVERPGRSYEQYF. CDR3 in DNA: TGCAGCGTTGAGCGGCCAGGGCGGTCCTACGAGCAGTACTTC.